The 32 T cell receptor beta chains below all came from one sample that was sequenced in a study of siplizumab effects on memory and regulatory T cells. Sequencing used immunoSEQ multiplex PCR; TCRdb keeps in-frame clones, though not all of them. The data contain over 90,000 clones, approximately 90% of them singletons. Sequencing was done on a sample of CD4+ T cells sorted from blood. The receptors here all came from a human donor in good health.

The genes are TRBV7-8 and TRBJ2-7, with TRBD2 matching 8 bases. Germline CDR1 and CDR2: SGHVS and FQNEAQ. The CDR3 is 17 residues long. With 1 base clipped from V and 2 bases from J, the junction kept 10 bases outside the gene matches. CDR3 bases: TGTGCCAGCAGCTTAGACAGGGTAGGGACTAGGGCCTACGAGCAGTACTTC. Encoded protein: CASSLDRVGTRAYEQYF.

The V call is TRBV6-1, the J call TRBJ1-1, with D perhaps matching TRBD1 (5 bases). Germline V gives CDR1 MNHNS, CDR2 SASEGT. V lost 0 bases to trimming and J lost 3 bases, with 11 bases between them. The CDR3 extends over 15 amino acids. The CDR3 region has the DNA TGTGCCAGCAGTGAAGCGGGGCGGTCATACACTGAAGCTTTCTTT. This sequence encodes CASSEAGRSYTEAFF.

This sequence joins TRBV28 and TRBJ2-3, with 8 bases identical to TRBD2. Per the germline V gene, CDR1 is MDHEN and CDR2 is SYDVKM. V lost 7 bases, J lost 1 base, and 1 base stayed unmatched. The CDR3 totals 13 residues. CDR3 nucleotide sequence: TGTGCCAGCAAAGCGGGAGGCACAGATACGCAGTATTTT. This translates into CASKAGGTDTQYF.

The rearrangement uses TRBV4-1 and TRBJ2-1; D is perhaps TRBD2 (5 bases). Germline loops: CDR1 MGHRA, CDR2 YSYEKL. This CDR3 spans 16 amino acids. Deletions cut 4 bases from V and 6 bases from J, with 19 bases between. Written as DNA, the CDR3 is TGCGCCAGCAGCCCTACGTTAAGCCGAGGGCCCAATGAGCAGTTCTTC. The encoded protein is CASSPTLSRGPNEQFF.

The V call is TRBV10-2, the J call TRBJ2-5; D is possibly TRBD2 (6 bases). The end of the DNA is better explained by TRBJ2-7, so the J call may be wrong. This CDR3 spans 13 amino acids. Germline CDR1 is WSHSY and CDR2 is SAAADI. CDR3 bases: TGCGCCAGCATGGGGGGAGTAGGCTACGAGCAGTACTTC. Residues: CASMGGVGYEQYF.

This clone occurred once. The rearrangement joins TRBV6-1 to TRBJ1-5, with TRBD1 matching over 10 bases. Germline CDR1 reads MNHNS; CDR2 reads SASEGT. The CDR3 loop spans 14 amino acids. V lost 8 bases, J lost 6 bases, and 7 bases stayed unmatched. In DNA form, the CDR3 reads TGTGCCAGCGGCAAGACAGGGGGCGGTCAGCCCCAGCATTTT. Translated: CASGKTGGGQPQHF.

This clone was counted once. The J gene is TRBJ1-1, the V gene TRBV7-9; D unclear. This CDR3 region has 14 residues. Trimming cost V 0 bases and J 3 bases, with 8 bases left between them. Germline V gene lookup returns CDR1 SEHNR and CDR2 FQNEAQ (reference sequence). This chain's CDR3 is CASSLAARDTEAFF. The CDR3 coding sequence is TGTGCCAGCAGCTTAGCGGCTAGGGACACTGAAGCTTTCTTT.

This clone has a single count. The V gene is TRBV28, the J gene TRBJ2-7; D may match TRBD1 or TRBD2 (5 bases each). Trimming pared 8 bases from V and 0 bases from J, leaving 17 bases between. The CDR3 loop spans 15 amino acids. Germline V gene sequence: CDR1 MDHEN, CDR2 SYDVKM. The CDR3 here is CASLRRGALSYEQYF. The DNA of the CDR3 is TGTGCCAGCCTCCGGAGAGGGGCCCTCTCCTACGAGCAGTACTTC.

The chain joins TRBV2 to TRBJ1-6; 11 positions match TRBD1. Per the germline V gene, CDR1 is SNHLY and CDR2 is FYNNEI. The V gene end was trimmed by 7 bases and the J gene end by 7 bases; junction bases not matched to a gene: 3. The CDR3 length is 14 residues. The CDR3 sequence: CASKRDRGNSPLHF. The CDR3 DNA sequence: TGTGCCAGCAAAAGGGACAGGGGGAATTCACCCCTCCACTTT.

This clone showed up just a few times. The chain recombines TRBV12-5 with TRBJ2-2; 9 nucleotides agree with TRBD2. The V gene's germline CDR1 is LGHNT and CDR2 FRNRAP. This CDR3 is built from 16 residues. J lost 4 bases, V lost 1 base, and 4 bases had no gene match. CDR3 sequence (DNA): TGTGCTAGTGGTTTGGGTAGCGGGAGTTCCACCGGGGAGCTGTTTTTT. It codes for CASGLGSGSSTGELFF.

The V gene is TRBV5-1, the J gene TRBJ2-7; the D gene is possibly TRBD2 (5 bases). The germline CDR1 and CDR2 sequences are SGHRS and YFSETQ. Deletions cut 0 bases from V and 0 bases from J, with 16 bases between. The CDR3 length is 17 residues. The CDR3 DNA is TGCGCCAGCAGCTTGGAACCTAGCCGGGTCGACTCCTACGAGCAGTACTTC. This encodes CASSLEPSRVDSYEQYF.

The chain carries TRBV10-3 and TRBJ1-1; 7 positions match TRBD1. Germline trimming cut 3 bases from V and 0 bases from J; bases unmatched to any gene: 4. The germline V gene encodes CDR1 ENHRY and CDR2 SYGVKD. The CDR3 loop spans 15 amino acids. CDR3 nucleotide sequence: TGTGCCATCAGTGAAGGGGGCGGCATGAACACTGAAGCTTTCTTT. It translates to CAISEGGGMNTEAFF.

This rearrangement joins TRBV28 to TRBJ2-7, with a tentative D call TRBD2 (5 bases). CDR3 size: 14 residues. V lost 2 bases and J 2 bases, leaving 10 bases between the germline ends. Germline-derived CDR1 and CDR2 are MDHEN and SYDVKM. Here the CDR3 DNA reads TGTGCCAGCAGTTTAACTGGCGGGCCCTACGAGCAGTACTTC. Residues: CASSLTGGPYEQYF.

The chain joins TRBV18 to TRBJ2-4; D may be TRBD2 (5 bases). This CDR3 has 17 amino acids. CDR1 KGHSH and CDR2 LQKENI come from the germline V gene. The V and J ends lost 2 bases and 2 bases respectively, with 16 bases between them. In DNA, the CDR3 is TGTGCCAGCTCACCAAGAGGGAGTGGAGACTCCAAAAACATTCAGTACTTC. Encoded protein: CASSPRGSGDSKNIQYF. The full variable domain, with the rest looked up from reference TRBV18 and TRBJ2-4, is NAGVMQNPRHLVRRRGQEARLRCSPMKGHSHVYWYRQLPEEGLKFMVYLQKENIIDESGMPKERFSAEFPKEGPSILRIQQVVRGDSAAYFCASSPRGSGDSKNIQYFGAGTRLSVL.

This rearrangement joins TRBV19 to TRBJ2-1, with 10 positions matching TRBD1. Trimming removed 6 bases from V and 7 bases from J; junction bases left unmatched: 12. The CDR3 is 16 amino acids. Germline V CDR1 and CDR2: LNHDA, SQIVND (reference sequence). The CDR3 sequence is CASRSTGTGARNEQFF. CDR3 nucleotides: TGTGCCAGTAGGAGCACTGGGACAGGGGCTAGAAATGAGCAGTTCTTC. The complete variable domain, with remaining parts taken from reference TRBV19 and TRBJ2-1, reads DGGITQSPKYLFRKEGQNVTLSCEQNLNHDAMYWYRQDPGQGLRLIYYSQIVNDFQKGDIAEGYSVSREKKESFPLTVTSAQKNPTAFYLCASRSTGTGARNEQFFGPGTRLTVL.

The chain joins TRBV19 to TRBJ2-5, with D perhaps matching TRBD1 or TRBD2 (5 bases each). There are 13 residues in the CDR3. The germline CDR1 and CDR2 sequences are LNHDA and SQIVND (reference sequence). Trimming took 1 base from V and 3 from J, leaving 6 bases between them. In DNA form, the CDR3 reads TGTGCCAGTAGTATAGGAGGGGAAGAGACCCAGTACTTC. Translated, it gives CASSIGGEETQYF.

The CDR3, as DNA: TGTGCCAGCAGGGACAAACTAGCGCGTTCCGGGGAGCTGTTTTTT. It codes for CASRDKLARSGELFF. The genes are TRBV7-9 and TRBJ2-2; 7 bases line up with TRBD2. Germline trimming cut 6 bases from V and 6 bases from J; bases unmatched to any gene: 10. This CDR3 spans 15 amino acids. Germline CDR1 and CDR2: SEHNR and FQNEAQ (reference sequence).

The chain combines TRBV11-1 with TRBJ2-1; perhaps TRBD1 as D (5 bases). The V gene's germline CDR1 is SGHAT and CDR2 FQDESV (reference sequence). V gave up 0 bases and J gave up 5 bases, with 14 bases separating them. This CDR3 spans 16 amino acids. The chain's CDR3 is CASSLAYRTRNNEQFF. CDR3 nucleotide sequence: TGTGCCAGCAGCTTAGCGTACAGGACCCGCAACAATGAGCAGTTCTTC.

This clone is a singleton in its sample. The rearrangement joins TRBV28 to TRBJ2-3; 9 positions agree with TRBD2. The CDR3 has 16 amino acids. In germline, CDR1 is MDHEN, CDR2 SYDVKM. The V segment lost 6 bases and the J segment 5 bases; nucleotides outside the gene matches: 12. In DNA form, the CDR3 reads TGTGCCAGCAGCACCCAAGCGGGAGGCTGGGGAGATACGCAGTATTTT. Amino acids: CASSTQAGGWGDTQYF. Filled out from reference TRBV28 and TRBJ2-3, the complete variable domain reads DVKVTQSSRYLVKRTGEKVFLECVQDMDHENMFWYRQDPGLGLRLIYFSYDVKMKEKGDIPEGYSVSREKKERFSLILESASTNQTSMYLCASSTQAGGWGDTQYFGPGTRLTVL.

This clone has just a few counts. The chain has TRBV20-1 and TRBJ1-1, with TRBD1 as a possible D gene (6 bases). V lost 7 bases and J 3 bases, leaving 9 bases between the germline ends. This CDR3 has 11 residues. Germline CDR1 and CDR2: DFQATT and SNEGSKA (reference sequence). CDR3 in amino acids: CSVTGHTEAFF. In DNA, the CDR3 is TGCAGTGTCACAGGGCACACTGAAGCTTTCTTT.

The DNA for the CDR3 is TGCAGCGTTGCCCAAAGGCGAGGCGAGGCGGATACGCAGTATTTT. Protein sequence: CSVAQRRGEADTQYF. This rearrangement joins TRBV29-1 to TRBJ2-3; no firm D call. Trimming pared 4 bases from V and 6 bases from J, leaving 20 bases between. Germline assignment: CDR1 SQVTM and CDR2 ANQGSEA. This CDR3 contains 15 residues.

The rearrangement uses TRBV6-1 and TRBJ2-3; a possible D gene is TRBD2 (6 bases). CDR3 length equals 16 residues. Trimming stripped 4 bases from V and 2 bases from J, with 16 bases between. Germline loops: CDR1 MNHNS, CDR2 SASEGT. Here the CDR3 reads CASSALGTHSTDTQYF. The DNA for the CDR3 is TGTGCCAGCAGTGCCCTCGGGACTCACTCCACAGATACGCAGTATTTT.

The chain links TRBV4-2 to TRBJ2-7, with D possibly TRBD2 on 5 matching bases. Germline V gene sequence: CDR1 LGHNA, CDR2 YNFKEQ. This CDR3 comprises 15 residues. V shed 4 bases and J shed 1 base, with 14 bases lying between them. The CDR3, as DNA: TGTGCCAGCAGCCCCCGGGGTCCTAGTTCCTACGAGCAGTACTTC. As protein: CASSPRGPSSYEQYF.

This clone was recorded once. J is TRBJ1-5 and V is TRBV28; the D gene is possibly TRBD1 (5 bases). Germline-derived CDR1 and CDR2 are MDHEN and SYDVKM. Trimming stripped 2 bases from V and 2 bases from J, with 7 bases between. The CDR3 has 14 amino acids. Here the CDR3 reads CASSLTGGNQPQHF. As DNA, the CDR3 is TGTGCCAGCAGTTTAACGGGGGGCAATCAGCCCCAGCATTTT.

The rearrangement joins TRBV19 to TRBJ1-1, with TRBD1 as a possible D gene (6 bases). CDR1 is LNHDA, CDR2 SQIVND, per germline (reference sequence). The CDR3 covers 15 residues. V gave up 6 bases and J gave up 5 bases, with 19 bases separating them. Here the CDR3 reads CASRLETGSKTEAFF. CDR3 in DNA: TGTGCCAGTAGATTGGAAACAGGGTCGAAAACTGAAGCTTTCTTT.

In DNA form, the CDR3 reads TGCGCCAGCAGCGGGAACGAGCGCCACGAGCAGTACTTC. Amino acids: CASSGNERHEQYF. The gene calls are TRBV5-1 and TRBJ2-7; D is undetermined. Germline V lookup: CDR1 SGHRS, CDR2 YFSETQ. V lost 4 bases to trimming and J lost 5 bases, with 13 bases between them. The CDR3 runs to 13 residues. Full variable domain (remainder filled in from reference TRBV5-1 and TRBJ2-7): KAGVTQTPRYLIKTRGQQVTLSCSPISGHRSVSWYQQTPGQGLQFLFEYFSETQRNKGNFPGRFSGRQFSNSRSEMNVSTLELGDSALYLCASSGNERHEQYFGPGTRLTVT.

The chain recombines TRBV27 with TRBJ2-6, with 7 bases matching TRBD1. Germline-derived CDR1 and CDR2 are MNHEY and SMNVEV (reference sequence). The length of the CDR3 is 16 residues. The V gene end was trimmed by 6 bases and the J gene end by 2 bases; junction bases not matched to a gene: 7. CDR3 residues: CASRSITGAGANVLTF. CDR3 DNA sequence: TGTGCCAGCAGGTCCATAACAGGGGCTGGGGCCAACGTCCTGACTTTC.

V and J are TRBV6-5 and TRBJ2-7; D is undetermined. V was clipped by 1 base and J by 3 bases, with 1 base between them. CDR1 is MNHEY and CDR2 is SVGAGI in the germline V gene. CDR3 length: 11 amino acids. The chain's CDR3 is CASSYFYEQYF. The CDR3 DNA sequence: TGTGCCAGCAGTTACTTCTACGAGCAGTACTTC.

The V gene is TRBV15, the J gene TRBJ2-2; D unclear. This CDR3 comprises 15 residues. From germline, CDR1 is LNHNV and CDR2 YYDKDF (reference sequence). The germline V and J ends were trimmed by 3 bases and 7 bases, with 15 bases remaining between them. CDR3 DNA: TGTGCCACCAGCAGGTTAAGACCGGCGATCGGGGAGCTGTTTTTT. Its translation is CATSRLRPAIGELFF.

The chain employs TRBV21-1 and TRBJ2-7; the table's TRBD2 call for D was not verified on the DNA. TRBV21-1 is a known pseudogene. This CDR3 comprises 14 residues. CDR3 DNA: TGTGCCAGCAGCACGCGACTAGCAGACAACGAGCAGTACTTC. This encodes CASSTRLADNEQYF.

In nucleotides, the CDR3 is TGTGCCAGCAGCTTAACGACCAGCGGGGTGACCGGGGAGCTGTTTTTT. Amino acid sequence: CASSLTTSGVTGELFF. The chain is built from TRBV7-3 and TRBJ2-2, with 7 bases matching TRBD2. J gave up 5 bases and V 0 bases, and 6 bases lay outside the gene matches. The CDR3 is 16 residues long. Germline assignment: CDR1 SGHTA and CDR2 FQGTGA.

The V gene is TRBV2, the J gene TRBJ2-5; TRBD1 matches 9 bases. Germline lookup yields CDR1 SNHLY and CDR2 FYNNEI. This CDR3 is built from 15 residues. The trim removed 4 bases at V and 5 bases at J, leaving 8 bases unmatched. CDR3 sequence reads: CASSANRGPAETQYF. CDR3 nucleotide sequence: TGTGCCAGCAGTGCTAACAGGGGGCCGGCGGAGACCCAGTACTTC.